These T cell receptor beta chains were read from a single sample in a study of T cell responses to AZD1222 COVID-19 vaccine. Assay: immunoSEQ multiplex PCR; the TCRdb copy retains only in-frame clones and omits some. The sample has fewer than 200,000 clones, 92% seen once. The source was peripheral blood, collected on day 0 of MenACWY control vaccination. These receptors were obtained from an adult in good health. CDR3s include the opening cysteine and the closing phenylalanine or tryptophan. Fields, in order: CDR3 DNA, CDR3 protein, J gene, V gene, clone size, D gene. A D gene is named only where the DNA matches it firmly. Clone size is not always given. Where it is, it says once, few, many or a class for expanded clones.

CDR3 DNA: TGTGCCAGCAGTTTAAAGGGACAGGGGGCCTACGAGCAGTACTTC
CDR3 protein: CASSLKGQGAYEQYF
J gene: TRBJ2-7
V gene: TRBV27
clone size: .
D gene: TRBD1

CDR3 DNA: TGTGCCAGCAGCTTAGAGGGTATAGGGGGTTCACCCCTCCACTTT
CDR3 protein: CASSLEGIGGSPLHF
J gene: TRBJ1-6
V gene: TRBV7-9
clone size: .
D gene: .

CDR3 DNA: TGTGCCAGCAGCACACAGGGGGCTTGGGATGAAAAACTGTTTTTT
CDR3 protein: CASSTQGAWDEKLFF
J gene: TRBJ1-4
V gene: TRBV11-2
clone size: .
D gene: TRBD1

CDR3 DNA: TGTGCCAGTAGTATAGGGGACAGACCCACAGATACGCAGTATTTT
CDR3 protein: CASSIGDRPTDTQYF
J gene: TRBJ2-3
V gene: TRBV19
clone size: .
D gene: TRBD1

CDR3 DNA: TGTGCCAGCAGTCCCAGGCGGGACCAGCCCCAGCATTTT
CDR3 protein: CASSPRRDQPQHF
J gene: TRBJ1-5
V gene: TRBV6-2/TRBV6-3
clone size: .
D gene: .

CDR3 DNA: TGTGCCAGCAGTCTCATCCGGGACAGGGGTGTTTATGGCTACACCTTC
CDR3 protein: CASSLIRDRGVYGYTF
J gene: TRBJ1-2
V gene: TRBV28
clone size: .
D gene: TRBD1

CDR3 DNA: TGTGCCAGCGCTCCGGGACAGGGGGCTAAGTATGGCTACACCTTC
CDR3 protein: CASAPGQGAKYGYTF
J gene: TRBJ1-2
V gene: TRBV28
clone size: once
D gene: TRBD1

CDR3 DNA: TGTGCCAGCAGCGAACCCAGTGGGGCCAACGTCCTGACTTTC
CDR3 protein: CASSEPSGANVLTF
J gene: TRBJ2-6
V gene: TRBV9
clone size: .
D gene: .

CDR3 DNA: TGCGCCAGCAGTGAACTAGCGGCCGTTGGAGATACGCAGTATTTT
CDR3 protein: CASSELAAVGDTQYF
J gene: TRBJ2-3
V gene: TRBV10-1
clone size: .
D gene: TRBD2

CDR3 DNA: TGTGCCAGCCGAGCGGGAGACTACAATGAGCAGTTCTTC
CDR3 protein: CASRAGDYNEQFF
J gene: TRBJ2-1
V gene: TRBV25-1
clone size: .
D gene: TRBD2

CDR3 DNA: TGTGCCAGCTCACCAAGTCCACCGGGAGTGGAGACCCAGTACTTC
CDR3 protein: CASSPSPPGVETQYF
J gene: TRBJ2-5
V gene: TRBV18
clone size: .
D gene: .

CDR3 DNA: TGTGCTAGTGGTTTGGTCCGCTGGGAGACCCAGTACTTC
CDR3 protein: CASGLVRWETQYF
J gene: TRBJ2-5
V gene: TRBV12-5
clone size: .
D gene: .

CDR3 DNA: TGTGCCAGTACCGAGGGGCGCAATGAGCAGTTCTTC
CDR3 protein: CASTEGRNEQFF
J gene: TRBJ2-1
V gene: TRBV19
clone size: .
D gene: .

CDR3 DNA: TGTGCCAGCAGTTACACGGGGGCGGGCACTGAAGCTTTCTTT
CDR3 protein: CASSYTGAGTEAFF
J gene: TRBJ1-1
V gene: TRBV6-5
clone size: once
D gene: .

CDR3 DNA: TGCGCCAGCATCGGTGCGGAGTGTTCCCAGAGCTCCTACGAGCAGTACTTC
CDR3 protein: CASIGAECSQSSYEQYF
J gene: TRBJ2-7
V gene: TRBV4-1
clone size: .
D gene: .

CDR3 DNA: TGTGCCAGCAGAGGCACTAGCGGCCGCACAGATACGCAGTATTTT
CDR3 protein: CASRGTSGRTDTQYF
J gene: TRBJ2-3
V gene: TRBV6-6
clone size: .
D gene: TRBD2

CDR3 DNA: TGTGCCAGCAGCCCGCTTCGAACAGATACGCAGTATTTT
CDR3 protein: CASSPLRTDTQYF
J gene: TRBJ2-3
V gene: TRBV11-3
clone size: .
D gene: .

CDR3 DNA: TGCGCCAGCAGCCAAGATCGAGCGGGAGGACACAATGAGCAGTTCTTC
CDR3 protein: CASSQDRAGGHNEQFF
J gene: TRBJ2-1
V gene: TRBV4-1
clone size: .
D gene: TRBD2

CDR3 DNA: TGCGCCAGCAGCTCACAGGGAGTGATAGATGAAGCTTTCTTT
CDR3 protein: CASSSQGVIDEAFF
J gene: TRBJ1-1
V gene: TRBV5-1
clone size: .
D gene: .

CDR3 DNA: TGTGCCAGCAGCAAGACCCTCTTTGAGCGGGAGTACAATGAGCAGTTCTTC
CDR3 protein: CASSKTLFEREYNEQFF
J gene: TRBJ2-1
V gene: TRBV21-1
clone size: .
D gene: .

CDR3 DNA: TGTGCCAGCAGCTTAGATGGACAGCTCAATCAGCCCCAGCATTTT
CDR3 protein: CASSLDGQLNQPQHF
J gene: TRBJ1-5
V gene: TRBV11-2
clone size: .
D gene: .

CDR3 DNA: TGTGCCAGCAGTGAACTAGGGGGCGCGGGAAAACTGTTTTTT
CDR3 protein: CASSELGGAGKLFF
J gene: TRBJ1-4
V gene: TRBV2
clone size: .
D gene: TRBD1

CDR3 DNA: TGTGCCAGCAGCCCAAGGACTAGCGGGAAAGACGAGCAGTACTTC
CDR3 protein: CASSPRTSGKDEQYF
J gene: TRBJ2-7
V gene: TRBV11-3
clone size: .
D gene: TRBD2

CDR3 DNA: TGTGCCAGCAGTTACCTCAGACCAGGTTCCACCGGGGAGCTGTTTTTT
CDR3 protein: CASSYLRPGSTGELFF
J gene: TRBJ2-2
V gene: TRBV6-2/TRBV6-3
clone size: once
D gene: .

CDR3 DNA: TGTGCCAGTAGTATAGAAGGGGGGCGGATGGGCTACACCTTC
CDR3 protein: CASSIEGGRMGYTF
J gene: TRBJ1-2
V gene: TRBV19
clone size: .
D gene: .

CDR3 DNA: TGTGCCAGCAGCTTATTGGGGGGAGCAGGCTCTGGAAACACCATATATTTT
CDR3 protein: CASSLLGGAGSGNTIYF
J gene: TRBJ1-3
V gene: TRBV7-6
clone size: .
D gene: .

CDR3 DNA: TGTGCCAGCAGCGTAGGGGTGGGAGGGAGAGAAGAGACCCAGTACTTC
CDR3 protein: CASSVGVGGREETQYF
J gene: TRBJ2-5
V gene: TRBV9
clone size: .
D gene: TRBD2

CDR3 DNA: TGTGCCAGCAGCTTGTCAGGGGGAGGAACTGAAGCTTTCTTT
CDR3 protein: CASSLSGGGTEAFF
J gene: TRBJ1-1
V gene: TRBV7-3
clone size: .
D gene: TRBD1

CDR3 DNA: TGTGCCAGCAGTTTGTGGGGGACAGGGACTAATCAGCCCCAGCATTTT
CDR3 protein: CASSLWGTGTNQPQHF
J gene: TRBJ1-5
V gene: TRBV28
clone size: few
D gene: TRBD1

CDR3 DNA: TGTGCCAGCAGTTTACTCGATGGGACACCCATGGGGGAGACCCAGTACTTC
CDR3 protein: CASSLLDGTPMGETQYF
J gene: TRBJ2-5
V gene: TRBV27
clone size: .
D gene: .

CDR3 DNA: TGTGCCAGCAGTTTTTCGGATAGAACCTACGAGCAGTACTTC
CDR3 protein: CASSFSDRTYEQYF
J gene: TRBJ2-7
V gene: TRBV28
clone size: .
D gene: .

CDR3 DNA: TGTGCCAGCTCACGGGGGACACCGGGACAGGGGGCTATCGAGCAGTACTTC
CDR3 protein: CASSRGTPGQGAIEQYF
J gene: TRBJ2-7
V gene: TRBV18
clone size: .
D gene: TRBD1

CDR3 DNA: TGCGCCAGCAGTCAATGGCGGTGGGACGCACCTCTTAGGAGCTACGAGCAGTACTTC
CDR3 protein: CASSQWRWDAPLRSYEQYF
J gene: TRBJ2-7
V gene: TRBV23-1
clone size: .
D gene: .

CDR3 DNA: TGTGCCAGCACTGGCGGGGGTGAAAAACTGTTTTTT
CDR3 protein: CASTGGGEKLFF
J gene: TRBJ1-4
V gene: TRBV2
clone size: .
D gene: .

CDR3 DNA: TGTGCCAGCAGCCAAGTTACTAGAGGACAGGGTAACTATGGCTACACCTTC
CDR3 protein: CASSQVTRGQGNYGYTF
J gene: TRBJ1-2
V gene: TRBV3-1/TRBV3-2
clone size: .
D gene: TRBD1

CDR3 DNA: TGTGCCAGCAGCGTAGGGCTAGCGGCCAGCGGGCAGTTCTTC
CDR3 protein: CASSVGLAASGQFF
J gene: TRBJ2-1
V gene: TRBV9
clone size: .
D gene: TRBD2

CDR3 DNA: TGCGCCAGCAGGAGGGACAGGGCAGACACCGGGGAGCTGTTTTTT
CDR3 protein: CASRRDRADTGELFF
J gene: TRBJ2-2
V gene: TRBV10-1
clone size: .
D gene: TRBD1

CDR3 DNA: TGTGCCAGCTCGCTGGGTCCTCATGATGGCTACACCTTC
CDR3 protein: CASSLGPHDGYTF
J gene: TRBJ1-2
V gene: TRBV18
clone size: .
D gene: .

CDR3 DNA: TGTGCCAGCAGCTTAGATGGGGGCCGCTCAGATACGCAGTATTTT
CDR3 protein: CASSLDGGRSDTQYF
J gene: TRBJ2-3
V gene: TRBV7-2
clone size: .
D gene: .

CDR3 DNA: TGTGCCAGCAGGAGGAGTGGAAACAATGAGCAGTTCTTC
CDR3 protein: CASRRSGNNEQFF
J gene: TRBJ2-1
V gene: TRBV25-1
clone size: .
D gene: .

CDR3 DNA: TGTGCCACCAGTGACCGCGGGATTCGGGAGACCCAGTACTTC
CDR3 protein: CATSDRGIRETQYF
J gene: TRBJ2-5
V gene: TRBV24-1
clone size: few
D gene: .

CDR3 DNA: TGTGCCAGCAGTGGCAGGGAGTTGGGTTTCGTCGTCTCTGGAAACACCATATATTTT
CDR3 protein: CASSGRELGFVVSGNTIYF
J gene: TRBJ1-3
V gene: TRBV2
clone size: .
D gene: .

CDR3 DNA: TGTGCCAGCTCTTCCAACCTGGCCTCCTACGAGCAGTACTTC
CDR3 protein: CASSSNLASYEQYF
J gene: TRBJ2-7
V gene: TRBV27
clone size: once
D gene: .

CDR3 DNA: TGTGCCAGCAGTTGGGAAGGGCTAGCGGGAACAGGGACCCAGTACTTC
CDR3 protein: CASSWEGLAGTGTQYF
J gene: TRBJ2-5
V gene: TRBV2
clone size: .
D gene: TRBD2

CDR3 DNA: TGTGCCAGCAGTTACGTTGGGGTAGCGGGAGATGCGGGGACCGGGGAGCTGTTTTTT
CDR3 protein: CASSYVGVAGDAGTGELFF
J gene: TRBJ2-2
V gene: TRBV6-2/TRBV6-3
clone size: .
D gene: TRBD2

CDR3 DNA: TGTGCCAGCAGCCAAGATACAGGGGGCTACCAAGAGACCCAGTACTTC
CDR3 protein: CASSQDTGGYQETQYF
J gene: TRBJ2-5
V gene: TRBV3-1/TRBV3-2
clone size: .
D gene: TRBD1

CDR3 DNA: TGTGCCAGCAGCGGGGGGACAGGGCTTCCTTACACAGATACGCAGTATTTT
CDR3 protein: CASSGGTGLPYTDTQYF
J gene: TRBJ2-3
V gene: TRBV5-4
clone size: .
D gene: TRBD1

CDR3 DNA: TGTGCCAGCAGCCCCGGTTTTATGGGAGGTAATAACAATGAGCAGTTCTTC
CDR3 protein: CASSPGFMGGNNNEQFF
J gene: TRBJ2-1
V gene: TRBV7-9
clone size: .
D gene: .

CDR3 DNA: TGCGCCAGCAGAGACCTCGGAGGTCAAGAGCAGTTCTTC
CDR3 protein: CASRDLGGQEQFF
J gene: TRBJ2-1
V gene: TRBV4-1
clone size: once
D gene: .

CDR3 DNA: TGTGCCACCAGCAGAGGGTCAGGTTGGCAAGAGACCCAGTACTTC
CDR3 protein: CATSRGSGWQETQYF
J gene: TRBJ2-5
V gene: TRBV15
clone size: once
D gene: .

CDR3 DNA: TGTGCCAGCAGTCCCCGGGACAGAGGGAGCACAGATACGCAGTATTTT
CDR3 protein: CASSPRDRGSTDTQYF
J gene: TRBJ2-3
V gene: TRBV6-6
clone size: .
D gene: TRBD1

CDR3 DNA: TGTGCCAGCAGCTTGGTGATCGCATCTTTGGGTGAAAAACTGTTTTTT
CDR3 protein: CASSLVIASLGEKLFF
J gene: TRBJ1-4
V gene: TRBV5-5
clone size: .
D gene: .

CDR3 DNA: TGTGCCAGCAGTCTAGCCCGGGGTTCAGATACGCAGTATTTT
CDR3 protein: CASSLARGSDTQYF
J gene: TRBJ2-3
V gene: TRBV7-3
clone size: .
D gene: .